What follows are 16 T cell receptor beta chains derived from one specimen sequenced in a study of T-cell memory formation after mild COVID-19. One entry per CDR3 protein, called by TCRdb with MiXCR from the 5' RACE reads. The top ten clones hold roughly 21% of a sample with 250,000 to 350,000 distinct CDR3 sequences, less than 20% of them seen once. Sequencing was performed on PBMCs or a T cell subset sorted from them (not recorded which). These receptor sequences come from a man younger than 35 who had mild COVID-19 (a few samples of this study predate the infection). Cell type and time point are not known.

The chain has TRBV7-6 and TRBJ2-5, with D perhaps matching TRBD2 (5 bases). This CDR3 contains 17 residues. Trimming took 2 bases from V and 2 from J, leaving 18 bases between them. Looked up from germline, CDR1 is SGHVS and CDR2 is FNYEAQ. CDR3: CASSLKVWAEGQETQYF. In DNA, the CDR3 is TGTGCCAGCAGCTTAAAAGTTTGGGCTGAGGGTCAAGAGACCCAGTACTTC.

The CDR3: CASKNSGSGANVLTF. CDR3 DNA sequence: TGTGCCAGCAAAAACTCAGGGTCCGGGGCCAACGTCCTGACTTTC. The rearrangement links TRBV6-2 or TRBV6-3 to TRBJ2-6; D is possibly TRBD1 (5 bases). With 7 bases removed from V and 4 bases from J, the gap between germline ends came to 14 bases. The CDR3 consists of 15 residues. Germline V gene sequence: CDR1 MNHEY, CDR2 SVGEGT.

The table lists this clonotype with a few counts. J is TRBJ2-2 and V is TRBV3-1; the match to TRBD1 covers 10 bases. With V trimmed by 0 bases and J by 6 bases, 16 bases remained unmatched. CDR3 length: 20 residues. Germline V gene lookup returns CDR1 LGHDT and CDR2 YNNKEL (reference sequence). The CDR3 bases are TGTGCCAGCAGCCAAGAGGGTTTTGGGATCGAGACAGGGGGCCCCGGGGAGCTGTTTTTT. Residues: CASSQEGFGIETGGPGELFF.

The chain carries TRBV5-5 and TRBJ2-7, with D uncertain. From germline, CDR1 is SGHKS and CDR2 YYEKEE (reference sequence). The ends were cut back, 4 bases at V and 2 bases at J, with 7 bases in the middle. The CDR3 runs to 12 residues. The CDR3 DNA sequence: TGTGCCAGCAGCCCCCCGACCTACGAGCAGTACTTC. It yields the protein CASSPPTYEQYF.

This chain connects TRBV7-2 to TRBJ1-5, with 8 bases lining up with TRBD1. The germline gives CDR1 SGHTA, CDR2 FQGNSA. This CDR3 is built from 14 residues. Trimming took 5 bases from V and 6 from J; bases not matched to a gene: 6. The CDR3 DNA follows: TGTGCCAGCAGCCCCGACAGGGGCGCTCAGCCCCAGCATTTT. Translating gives CASSPDRGAQPQHF.

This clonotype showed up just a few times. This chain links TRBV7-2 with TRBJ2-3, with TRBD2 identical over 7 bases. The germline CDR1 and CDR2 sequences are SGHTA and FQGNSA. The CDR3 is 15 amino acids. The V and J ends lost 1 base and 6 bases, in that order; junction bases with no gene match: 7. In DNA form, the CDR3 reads TGTGCCAGCAGCTTAGAACTAGCGCTTGGGGATACGCAGTATTTT. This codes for CASSLELALGDTQYF.

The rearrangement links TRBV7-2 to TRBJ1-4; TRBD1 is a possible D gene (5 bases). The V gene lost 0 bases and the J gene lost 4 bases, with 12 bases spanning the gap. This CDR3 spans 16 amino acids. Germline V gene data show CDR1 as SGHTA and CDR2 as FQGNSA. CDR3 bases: TGTGCCAGCAGCTTAGCTGCCGAGACAGTTAATGAAAAACTGTTTTTT. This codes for CASSLAAETVNEKLFF.

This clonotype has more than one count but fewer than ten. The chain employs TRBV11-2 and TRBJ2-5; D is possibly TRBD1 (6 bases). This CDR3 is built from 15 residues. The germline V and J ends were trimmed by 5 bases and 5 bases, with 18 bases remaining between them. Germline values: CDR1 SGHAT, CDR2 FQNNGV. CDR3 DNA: TGTGCCAGCAGCCCCACGACAGGCCATAAGGAGACCCAGTACTTC. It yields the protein CASSPTTGHKETQYF.

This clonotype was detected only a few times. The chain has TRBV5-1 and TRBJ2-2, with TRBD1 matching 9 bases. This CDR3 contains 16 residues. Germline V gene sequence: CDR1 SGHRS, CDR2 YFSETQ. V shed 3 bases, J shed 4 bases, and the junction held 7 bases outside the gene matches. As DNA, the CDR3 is TGCGCCAGCAGCTATCCCGGGACAGGGAGCACCGGGGAGCTGTTTTTT. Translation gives CASSYPGTGSTGELFF.

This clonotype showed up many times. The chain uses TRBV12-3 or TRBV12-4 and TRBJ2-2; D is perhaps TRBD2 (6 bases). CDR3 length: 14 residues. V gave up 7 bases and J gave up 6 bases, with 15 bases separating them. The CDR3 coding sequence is TGTGCCAGCACCCCGAGCAGGAGGGCCGGGGAGCTGTTTTTT. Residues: CASTPSRRAGELFF.

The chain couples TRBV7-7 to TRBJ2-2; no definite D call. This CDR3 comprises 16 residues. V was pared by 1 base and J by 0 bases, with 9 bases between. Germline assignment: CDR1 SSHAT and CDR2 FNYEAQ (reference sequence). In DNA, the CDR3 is TGTGCCAGCAGCTTAGGGCAGCACCCGAACACCGGGGAGCTGTTTTTT. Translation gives CASSLGQHPNTGELFF.

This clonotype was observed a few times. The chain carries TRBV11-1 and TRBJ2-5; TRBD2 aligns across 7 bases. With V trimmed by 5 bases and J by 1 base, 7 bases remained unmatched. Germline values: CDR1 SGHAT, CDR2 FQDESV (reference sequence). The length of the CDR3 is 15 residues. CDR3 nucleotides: TGTGCCAGCAGCCTTGGACTAGGTCCCCAAGAGACCCAGTACTTC. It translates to CASSLGLGPQETQYF.

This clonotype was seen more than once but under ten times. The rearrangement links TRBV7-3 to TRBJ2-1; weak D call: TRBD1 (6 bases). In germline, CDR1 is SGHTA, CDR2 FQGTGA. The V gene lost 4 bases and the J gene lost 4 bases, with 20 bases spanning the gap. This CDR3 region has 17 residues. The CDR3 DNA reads TGTGCCAGCAGCTACAGCCAGGGCCAGGGGCATTACAATGAGCAGTTCTTC. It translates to CASSYSQGQGHYNEQFF.

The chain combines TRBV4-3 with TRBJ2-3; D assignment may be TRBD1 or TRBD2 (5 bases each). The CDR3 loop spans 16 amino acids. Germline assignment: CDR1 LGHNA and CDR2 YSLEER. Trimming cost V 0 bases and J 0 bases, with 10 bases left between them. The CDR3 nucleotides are TGCGCCAGCAGCCAAGAGAAAGAGGGGAGCACAGATACGCAGTATTTT. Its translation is CASSQEKEGSTDTQYF.

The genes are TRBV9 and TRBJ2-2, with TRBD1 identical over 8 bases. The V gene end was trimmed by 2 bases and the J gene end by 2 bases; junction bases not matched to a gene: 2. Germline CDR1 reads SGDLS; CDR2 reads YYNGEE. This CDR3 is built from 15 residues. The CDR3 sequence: CASSVRGLNTGELFF. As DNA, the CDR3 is TGTGCCAGCAGCGTCAGGGGGCTAAACACCGGGGAGCTGTTTTTT.

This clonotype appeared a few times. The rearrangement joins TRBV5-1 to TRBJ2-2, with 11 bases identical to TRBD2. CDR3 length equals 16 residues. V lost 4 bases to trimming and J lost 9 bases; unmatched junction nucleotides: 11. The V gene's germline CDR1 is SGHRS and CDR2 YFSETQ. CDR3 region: CASSPTSGGSARELFF. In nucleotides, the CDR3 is TGCGCCAGCAGCCCTACTAGCGGGGGATCTGCGAGGGAGCTGTTTTTT.